The clone carrying this T cell receptor (beta chain) was observed a handful of times. This entry comes from a study of CD8 T cells in Susac syndrome. FACS was used to enrich TEMRA cells, whereas the CD8+ and CD4+ T cells were obtained by negative isolation. CDR3 length equals 14 residues. Germline-derived CDR1 and CDR2 are SGHTA and FQGNSA. The germline V and J ends were trimmed by 7 bases and 4 bases, with 16 bases remaining between them. The RNA, about 0.5 to 1 ug, was put through reverse transcription using random hexamers. Amplification of TCR beta CDR3 across 54 Vbeta and 13 Jbeta was performed with immunoSEQ multiplex PCR. A single record per CDR3 protein comes from TCRdb applying MiXCR to the immunoSEQ multiplex PCR reads. The data contain hundreds of thousands of distinct CDR3 sequences, about 93% of them seen just once; the ten biggest clones take up about 0.07%.

This clonotype originated in a human donor with multiple sclerosis. This chain joins TRBV7-2 and TRBJ1-1; tentative D call: TRBD1 (6 bases). The source material was CD4+ T cells from PBMCs. The CDR3 reads CASTRGGMGTEAFF. The CDR3 bases are TGTGCCAGCACCAGGGGTGGGATGGGCACTGAAGCTTTCTTT.